This is a list of T cell receptor beta chains from one sample in a study of T cells in Graves' hyperthyroidism and ophthalmopathy. One entry per CDR3 protein results from TCRdb running MiXCR on the multiplex PCR reads. Altogether a few hundred thousand distinct CDR3 sequences are present, more than 15% being singletons, with the ten largest covering around 3.5%. Sequencing was carried out using blood. All receptors come from a woman aged 40 to 50 with Graves' ophthalmopathy. The CDR3 runs from the conserved cysteine through the conserved F or W.

v_call,j_call,cdr3_aa
TRBV19,TRBJ2-5,CASAPFMGQETQYF
TRBV11-2,TRBJ1-2,CASSFEGSGYTF
TRBV29-1,TRBJ2-5,CSVLGQLSETQYF
TRBV11-1,TRBJ2-1,CASSFSGASYNEQFF
TRBV2,TRBJ1-2,CASLSNRAASNYGYTF
TRBV2,TRBJ1-6,CASREQQTNSPLHF
TRBV12-3/TRBV12-4,TRBJ2-7,CASSHPDRVYEQYF
TRBV5-6,TRBJ1-1,CASSFFLNTEAFF
TRBV10-2,TRBJ1-2,CASSEYRSYGYTF
TRBV3-1,TRBJ2-3,CASSPGTDPDTQYF
TRBV15,TRBJ2-1,CATSSGRVANEQFF
TRBV5-6,TRBJ2-7,CASSAPAAPNYEQYF
TRBV6-2/TRBV6-3,TRBJ2-1,CASSPGTGENEQFF
TRBV11-2,TRBJ2-3,CASSSGGGTQYF
TRBV3-1,TRBJ1-2,CASSQEPGSQANYGYTF
TRBV3-1,TRBJ2-3,CASSRSGTLTDTQYF
TRBV19,TRBJ2-5,CASSTGQIQETQYF
TRBV6-1,TRBJ2-2,CASSEWVRATGELFF
TRBV18,TRBJ1-5,CASSTNGAQPQHF
TRBV19,TRBJ1-2,CASSIIGVPGYTF
TRBV6-4,TRBJ1-4,CASSSPAEFWEKLFF
TRBV20-1,TRBJ2-1,CSANYNEQFF
TRBV6-2/TRBV6-3,TRBJ1-6,CASSPDRSSYNSPLHF
TRBV28,TRBJ1-1,CASSLQDRVLMNTEAFF
TRBV28,TRBJ1-4,CASSLGGVQATNEKLFF
TRBV20-1,TRBJ2-3,CSPTSGSTDTQYF
TRBV24-1,TRBJ2-3,CATSDSQGLLTDTQYF
TRBV27,TRBJ2-2,CASSHKRGHTGELFF
TRBV11-2,TRBJ2-1,CASSFNVPGGNEQFF
TRBV28,TRBJ2-4,CASIPSRGRNIQYF
TRBV19,TRBJ2-2,CASSMMDGEGTGELFF
TRBV12-3/TRBV12-4,TRBJ2-1,CASSKTENNEQFF
TRBV9,TRBJ2-1,CASNQGGSEQFF
TRBV20-1,TRBJ2-4,CSASDNIQYF
TRBV7-8,TRBJ2-7,CASSLHQGGEQYF
TRBV5-1,TRBJ2-7,CASSLVGQGNDEQYF
TRBV19,TRBJ2-4,CASSIGATSSLAKNIQYF
TRBV30,TRBJ1-1,CAWERGMDTEAFF
TRBV7-9,TRBJ2-7,CASSLEGGEGTTNEQYF
TRBV6-2/TRBV6-3,TRBJ1-5,CASSYLPGSGLYNQPQHF
TRBV7-8,TRBJ1-5,CASSHRDRDQPQHF
TRBV27,TRBJ2-3,CASSLGETSTDTQYF
TRBV5-1,TRBJ2-1,CASSPGLAGGATYNEQFF
TRBV18,TRBJ1-1,CASSPPGQLNTEAFF
TRBV20-1,TRBJ2-1,CSLPGTGSYNEQFF
TRBV5-1,TRBJ2-2,CASSRRAWEELFF
TRBV6-5,TRBJ2-2,CASSYSRQNTGELFF
TRBV5-1,TRBJ1-6,CASSETPDNSPLHF
TRBV7-3,TRBJ2-1,CASSPLGSGGTYNEQFF
TRBV2,TRBJ2-2,CATPSEDRVGGELFF
TRBV7-9,TRBJ2-7,CASSLPDTRMYEQYF